This record looks at one T cell receptor (beta chain) sequence and its context. The table came from immunoSEQ multiplex PCR; TCRdb's copy has only in-frame clones and leaves some out. This sample has 60,000 to 95,000 clones, with around 91% found just once. The source of the sample is a study of technical replicates of blood from a handful of donors. The CDR3 has 14 residues. Germline V gene lookup returns CDR1 SNHLY and CDR2 FYNNEI. V lost 7 bases to trimming and J lost 0 bases, with 10 bases between them. The J gene is TRBJ2-1, the V gene TRBV2, with D uncertain. Sequenced sample: T cells isolated from PBMCs. The origin of this receptor is a human donor in good health. Some clones in this sample may be carry-over from other donors' samples. The CDR3, as DNA: TGTGCCAGCACCCCGATGAGCTCCTACAATGAGCAGTTCTTC. Translation gives CASTPMSSYNEQFF.